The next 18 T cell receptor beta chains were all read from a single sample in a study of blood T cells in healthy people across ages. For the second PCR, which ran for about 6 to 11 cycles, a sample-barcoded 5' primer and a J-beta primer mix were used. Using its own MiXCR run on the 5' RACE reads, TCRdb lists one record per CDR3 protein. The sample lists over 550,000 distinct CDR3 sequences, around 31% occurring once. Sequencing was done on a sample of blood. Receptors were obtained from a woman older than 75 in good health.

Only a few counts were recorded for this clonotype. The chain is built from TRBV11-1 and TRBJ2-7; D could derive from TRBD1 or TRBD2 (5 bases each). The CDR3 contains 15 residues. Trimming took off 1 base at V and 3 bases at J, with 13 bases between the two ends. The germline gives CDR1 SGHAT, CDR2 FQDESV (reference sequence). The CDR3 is CASSLEAGTRYEQYF. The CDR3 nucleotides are TGTGCCAGCAGCTTAGAAGCAGGGACCCGCTACGAGCAGTACTTC. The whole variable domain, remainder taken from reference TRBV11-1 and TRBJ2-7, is EAEVAQSPRYKITEKSQAVAFWCDPISGHATLYWYRQILGQGPELLVQFQDESVVDDSQLPKDRFSAERLKGVDSTLKIQPAELGDSAMYLCASSLEAGTRYEQYFGPGTRLTVT.

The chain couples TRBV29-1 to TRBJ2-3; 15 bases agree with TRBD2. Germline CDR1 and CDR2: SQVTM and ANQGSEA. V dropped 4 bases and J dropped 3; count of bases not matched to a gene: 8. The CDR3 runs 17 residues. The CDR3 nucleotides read TGCAGCGTTGCCGGACTAGCGGGGGGGGGGCGGACAGATACGCAGTATTTT. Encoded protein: CSVAGLAGGGRTDTQYF.

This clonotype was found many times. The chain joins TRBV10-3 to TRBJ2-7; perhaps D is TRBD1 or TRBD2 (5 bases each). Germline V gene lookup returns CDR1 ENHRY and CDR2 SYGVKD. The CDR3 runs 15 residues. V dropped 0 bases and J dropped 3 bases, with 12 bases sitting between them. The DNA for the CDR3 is TGTGCCATCAGTGAGTCGGCGAGGGACGGCTACGAGCAGTACTTC. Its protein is CAISESARDGYEQYF.

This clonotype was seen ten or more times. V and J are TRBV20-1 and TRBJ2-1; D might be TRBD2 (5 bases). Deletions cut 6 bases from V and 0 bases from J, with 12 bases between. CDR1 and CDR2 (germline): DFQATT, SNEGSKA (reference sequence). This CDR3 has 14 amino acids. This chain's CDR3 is CSARAESSYNEQFF. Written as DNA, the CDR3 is TGCAGTGCGAGGGCGGAGAGCTCCTACAATGAGCAGTTCTTC.

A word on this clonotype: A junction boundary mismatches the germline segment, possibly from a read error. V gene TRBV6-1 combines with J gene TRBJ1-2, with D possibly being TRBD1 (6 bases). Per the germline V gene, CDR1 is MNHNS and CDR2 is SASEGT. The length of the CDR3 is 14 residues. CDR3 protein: CASRGRTFNYGYTF. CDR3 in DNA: TGCGCCAGCAGGGGCCGGACATTTAACTATGGCTACACCTTC.

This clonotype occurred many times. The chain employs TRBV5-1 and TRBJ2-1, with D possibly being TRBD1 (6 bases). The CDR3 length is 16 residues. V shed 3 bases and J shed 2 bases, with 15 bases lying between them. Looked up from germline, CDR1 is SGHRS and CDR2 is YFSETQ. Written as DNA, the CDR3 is TGCGCCAGCAGCTCTATCGGGACACCCACCTACAATGAGCAGTTCTTC. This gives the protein CASSSIGTPTYNEQFF.

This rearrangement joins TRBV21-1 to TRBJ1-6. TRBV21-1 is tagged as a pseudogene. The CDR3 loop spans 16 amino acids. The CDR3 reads CASSTPRRGPNSPLHF. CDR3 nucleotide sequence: TGTGCCAGCAGCACTCCCAGGCGTGGCCCTAATTCACCCCTCCACTTT.

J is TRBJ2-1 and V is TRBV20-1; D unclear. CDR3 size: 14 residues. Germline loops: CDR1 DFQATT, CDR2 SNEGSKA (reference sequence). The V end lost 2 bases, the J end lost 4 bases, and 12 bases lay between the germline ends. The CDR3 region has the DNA TGCAGTGCTAGAAATTCGGACGTATACAATGAGCAGTTCTTC. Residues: CSARNSDVYNEQFF.

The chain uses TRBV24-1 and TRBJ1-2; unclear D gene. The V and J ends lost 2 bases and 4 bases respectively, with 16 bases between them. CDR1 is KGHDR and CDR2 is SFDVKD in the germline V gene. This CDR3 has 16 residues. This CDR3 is CATSDSENAASYGYTF. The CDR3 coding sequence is TGTGCCACCAGTGATTCGGAGAATGCAGCCAGCTATGGCTACACCTTC.

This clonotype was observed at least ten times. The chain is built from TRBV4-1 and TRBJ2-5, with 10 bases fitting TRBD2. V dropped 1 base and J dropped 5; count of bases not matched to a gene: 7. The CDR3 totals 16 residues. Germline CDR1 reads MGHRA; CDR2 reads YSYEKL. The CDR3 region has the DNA TGCGCCAGCAGCCAAGCACTAGCGGGGAGTATCGAGACCCAGTACTTC. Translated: CASSQALAGSIETQYF.

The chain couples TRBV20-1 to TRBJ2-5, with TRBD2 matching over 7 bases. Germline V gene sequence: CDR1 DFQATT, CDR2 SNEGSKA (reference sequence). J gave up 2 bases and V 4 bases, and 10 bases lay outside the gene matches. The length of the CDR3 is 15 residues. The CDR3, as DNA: TGCAGTGCTACCTCCTTGAGCGGGGATCAAGAGACCCAGTACTTC. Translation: CSATSLSGDQETQYF.

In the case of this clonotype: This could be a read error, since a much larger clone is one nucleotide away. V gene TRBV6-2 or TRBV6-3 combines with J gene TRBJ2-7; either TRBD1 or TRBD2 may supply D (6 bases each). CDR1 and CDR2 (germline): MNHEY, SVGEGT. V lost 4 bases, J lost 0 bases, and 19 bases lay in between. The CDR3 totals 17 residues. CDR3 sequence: CASSSRRGADASYEQYF. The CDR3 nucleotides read TGTGCCAGCAGTTCCCGGAGGGGGGCGGATGCCTCCTACGAGCAGTACTTC.

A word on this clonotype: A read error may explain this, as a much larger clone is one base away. The CDR3, as DNA: TGTGCCAGCAGCCAGGGAGATGGGAACAATGAGCAGTACTTC. This codes for CASSQGDGNNEQYF. The chain has TRBV3-1 and TRBJ2-7; tentative D call: TRBD2 (5 bases). Germline V lookup: CDR1 LGHDT, CDR2 YNNKEL (reference sequence). CDR3 length equals 14 residues. The germline V and J ends were trimmed by 3 bases and 7 bases, with 16 bases remaining between them.

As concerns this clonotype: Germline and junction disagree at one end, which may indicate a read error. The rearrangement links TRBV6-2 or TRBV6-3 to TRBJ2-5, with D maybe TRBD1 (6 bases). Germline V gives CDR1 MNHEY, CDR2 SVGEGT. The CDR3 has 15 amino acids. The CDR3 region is CASSYLTGIQETRYF. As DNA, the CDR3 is TGTGCCAGCAGTTACCTGACAGGAATACAAGAGACCCGGTACTTC.

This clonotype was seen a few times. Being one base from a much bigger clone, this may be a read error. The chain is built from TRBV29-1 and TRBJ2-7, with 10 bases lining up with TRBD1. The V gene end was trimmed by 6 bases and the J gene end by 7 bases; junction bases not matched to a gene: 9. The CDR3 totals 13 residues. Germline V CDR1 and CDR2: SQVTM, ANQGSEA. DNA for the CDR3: TGCAGCGTCTGGGACAGGGGCTACAATGAGCAGTACTTC. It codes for CSVWDRGYNEQYF.

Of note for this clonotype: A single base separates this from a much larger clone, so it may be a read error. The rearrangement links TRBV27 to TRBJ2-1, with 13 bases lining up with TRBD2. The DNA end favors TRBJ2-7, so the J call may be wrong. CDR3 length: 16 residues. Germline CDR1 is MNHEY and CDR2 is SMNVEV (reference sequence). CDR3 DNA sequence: TGTGCCAGCAGCCGGACTAGCGGGGGATTCTACAATGAGCAGTACTTC. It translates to CASSRTSGGFYNEQYF.

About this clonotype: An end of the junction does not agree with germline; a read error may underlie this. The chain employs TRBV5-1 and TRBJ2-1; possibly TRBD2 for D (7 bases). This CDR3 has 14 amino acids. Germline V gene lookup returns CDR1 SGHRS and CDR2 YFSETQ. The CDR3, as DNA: TGCGCCAGCAGCTGGCGGACTAGGGGGGATGAGCTGTTCTTC. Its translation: CASSWRTRGDELFF.

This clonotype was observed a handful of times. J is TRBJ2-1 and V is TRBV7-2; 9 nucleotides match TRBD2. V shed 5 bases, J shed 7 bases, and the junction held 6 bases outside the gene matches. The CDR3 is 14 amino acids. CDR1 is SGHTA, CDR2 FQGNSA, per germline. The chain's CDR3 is CASSGIAGVNEQFF. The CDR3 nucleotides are TGTGCCAGCAGCGGAATAGCGGGAGTTAATGAGCAGTTCTTC.